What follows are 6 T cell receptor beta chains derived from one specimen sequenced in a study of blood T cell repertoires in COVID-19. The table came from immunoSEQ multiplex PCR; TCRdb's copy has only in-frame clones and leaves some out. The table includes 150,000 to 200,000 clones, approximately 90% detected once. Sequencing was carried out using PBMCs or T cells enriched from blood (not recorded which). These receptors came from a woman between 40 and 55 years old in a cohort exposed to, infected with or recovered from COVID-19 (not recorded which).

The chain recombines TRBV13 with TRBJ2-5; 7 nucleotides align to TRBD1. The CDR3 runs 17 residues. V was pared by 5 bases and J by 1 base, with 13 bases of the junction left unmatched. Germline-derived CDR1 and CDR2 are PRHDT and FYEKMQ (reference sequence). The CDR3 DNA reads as TGTGCCAGCAGCCAATACGACGGACAGGCCCTCCAAGAGACCCAGTACTTC. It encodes CASSQYDGQALQETQYF.

CDR3 coding DNA: TGTGCCAGCAGAATCGTACAGGCGAACAATCAGCCCCAGCATTTT. Protein: CASRIVQANNQPQHF. The V gene is TRBV7-8, the J gene TRBJ1-5; a weak D match, TRBD1 (5 bases). The germline V and J ends were trimmed by 6 bases and 3 bases, with 15 bases remaining between them. Germline CDR1 SGHVS, CDR2 FQNEAQ. There are 15 residues in the CDR3.

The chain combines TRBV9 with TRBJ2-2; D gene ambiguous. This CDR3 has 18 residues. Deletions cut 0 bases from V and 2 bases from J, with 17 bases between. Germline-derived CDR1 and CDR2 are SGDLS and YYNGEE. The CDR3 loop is CASSVETFRDFNTGELFF. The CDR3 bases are TGTGCCAGCAGCGTAGAGACTTTTAGAGACTTCAACACCGGGGAGCTGTTTTTT.

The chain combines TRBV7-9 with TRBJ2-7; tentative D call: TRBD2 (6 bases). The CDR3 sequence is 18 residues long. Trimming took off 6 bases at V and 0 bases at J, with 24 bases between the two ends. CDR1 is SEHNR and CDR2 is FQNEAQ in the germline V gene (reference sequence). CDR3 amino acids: CASSQSPLAAGPSYEQYF. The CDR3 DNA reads TGTGCCAGCAGTCAAAGCCCCCTTGCGGCGGGACCCTCCTACGAGCAGTACTTC.

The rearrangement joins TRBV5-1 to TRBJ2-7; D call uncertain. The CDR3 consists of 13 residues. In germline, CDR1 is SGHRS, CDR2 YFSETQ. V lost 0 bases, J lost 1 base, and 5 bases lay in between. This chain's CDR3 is CASSLDLSYEQYF. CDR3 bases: TGCGCCAGCAGCTTGGATCTATCCTACGAGCAGTACTTC. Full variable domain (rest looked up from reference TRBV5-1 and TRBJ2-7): KAGVTQTPRYLIKTRGQQVTLSCSPISGHRSVSWYQQTPGQGLQFLFEYFSETQRNKGNFPGRFSGRQFSNSRSEMNVSTLELGDSALYLCASSLDLSYEQYFGPGTRLTVT.

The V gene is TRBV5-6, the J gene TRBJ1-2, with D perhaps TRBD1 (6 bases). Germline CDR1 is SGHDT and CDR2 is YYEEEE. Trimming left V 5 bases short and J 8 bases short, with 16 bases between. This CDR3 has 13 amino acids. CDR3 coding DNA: TGTGCCAGCAGTTCAACAGGGTGGTGGGGCTACACCTTC. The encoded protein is CASSSTGWWGYTF.